The rows below give T cell receptor beta chains drawn from one sample of a study of T-cell memory formation after mild COVID-19. From the 5' RACE reads, TCRdb called clonotypes with MiXCR, one entry per CDR3 protein. The table lists under 650,000 distinct CDR3 sequences, around 17% of them singletons. The specimen was PBMCs or a T cell subset sorted from them (not recorded which). All receptors come from an adult woman who had mild COVID-19 (a few samples of this study predate the infection). Cell type and time point are not known. Each CDR3 is given with its conserved first and last residue. Each record gives: V gene, J gene, D gene, clone size, CDR3 protein, CDR3 DNA. The D gene is left open where the match is weak. Expanded clones get a size class; other rows say once, few or many, or leave the size out.

>TRBV4-1|TRBJ1-1|NA|NA
CASSQGDGTEAFF
TGCGCCAGCAGCCAAGGGGACGGCACTGAAGCTTTCTTT
>TRBV4-1|TRBJ1-1|NA|few
CASSQGIDQTIEAFF
TGCGCCAGCAGTCAAGGGATCGACCAGACTATCGAAGCTTTCTTT
>TRBV19|TRBJ2-3|NA|few
CASSKSDRTDTQYF
TGTGCCAGTAGTAAAAGCGACCGCACAGATACGCAGTATTTT
>TRBV3-1|TRBJ2-3|NA|NA
CASSQASAPGTQYF
TGTGCCAGCAGCCAAGCGAGCGCTCCAGGTACGCAGTATTTT
>TRBV7-6|TRBJ2-2|TRBD2|few
CASSPGTSGSGGTGELFF
TGTGCCAGCAGCCCCGGGACTAGCGGGAGTGGGGGAACCGGGGAGCTGTTTTTT
>TRBV12-3/TRBV12-4|TRBJ1-4|TRBD1|NA
CASSFVTGESEKLFF
TGTGCCAGCAGTTTCGTGACAGGGGAGAGTGAAAAACTGTTTTTT
>TRBV6-5|TRBJ2-3|TRBD1|NA
CASNDRETDTQYF
TGTGCCAGCAACGACAGGGAGACAGATACGCAGTATTTT
>TRBV10-3|TRBJ2-7|NA|NA
CAITQGQNQPYEQYF
TGTGCCATCACCCAAGGACAGAACCAACCCTACGAGCAGTACTTC
>TRBV25-1|TRBJ2-7|NA|NA
CASSAIDRYSYEQYF
TGTGCCAGCAGTGCCATCGACAGGTACTCCTACGAGCAGTACTTC
>TRBV5-1|TRBJ2-2|NA|NA
CASSFNGELFF
TGCGCCAGCAGCTTTAACGGGGAGCTGTTTTTT
>TRBV18|TRBJ2-5|NA|many
CASSPPRSQETQYF
TGTGCCAGCTCACCACCCCGGAGTCAAGAGACCCAGTACTTC
>TRBV6-1|TRBJ1-4|NA|NA
CASSAGPGLDMEKLFF
TGTGCCAGCAGTGCCGGACCGGGACTCGATATGGAAAAACTGTTTTTT
>TRBV24-1|TRBJ2-5|NA|NA
CATSDAPGSEARETQYF
TGTGCCACCAGTGATGCACCAGGGTCGGAAGCCCGGGAGACCCAGTACTTC
>TRBV7-2|TRBJ2-7|TRBD1|NA
CASSSGQGFSEQYF
TGTGCCAGCAGCTCGGGACAGGGGTTTAGCGAGCAGTACTTC
>TRBV20-1|TRBJ2-1|TRBD2|few
CSASIASGRRSEQFF
TGCAGTGCTAGTATTGCTAGCGGGAGAAGGAGTGAGCAGTTCTTC
>TRBV2|TRBJ2-7|TRBD2|NA
CASSEQAGAYEQYF
TGTGCCAGCAGTGAACAAGCGGGGGCCTACGAGCAGTACTTC
>TRBV4-3|TRBJ2-1|NA|few
CASSQEGTGRYYNEQFF
TGCGCCAGCAGCCAAGAGGGTACAGGGAGATATTACAATGAGCAGTTCTTC
>TRBV7-7|TRBJ2-5|TRBD1|few
CASSSLVGTGVETQYF
TGTGCCAGCAGCTCCCTGGTAGGGACAGGGGTAGAGACCCAGTACTTC
>TRBV29-1|TRBJ1-2|NA|few
CSVDRGLNYGYTF
TGCAGCGTTGACAGGGGCCTTAACTATGGCTACACCTTC
>TRBV15|TRBJ1-2|NA|NA
CATSRVEQNYGYTF
TGTGCCACCAGCAGAGTGGAACAGAACTATGGCTACACCTTC
>TRBV6-4|TRBJ2-3|NA|NA
CASSDGTDTQYF
TGTGCCAGCAGTGACGGGACAGATACGCAGTATTTT
>TRBV14|TRBJ2-1|NA|NA
CASSPHRGTPIYNEQFF
TGTGCCAGCAGCCCTCATCGTGGGACCCCCATATACAATGAGCAGTTCTTC
>TRBV9|TRBJ2-1|NA|few
CASSPFTRSRDSYNEQFF
TGTGCCAGCAGCCCATTTACGAGGTCAAGAGACTCCTACAATGAGCAGTTCTTC
>TRBV13|TRBJ2-1|TRBD2|NA
CASSPSGISFNNEQFF
TGTGCCAGCAGCCCTAGCGGGATCTCTTTCAACAATGAGCAGTTCTTC
>TRBV7-7|TRBJ2-5|NA|many
CASSLGTSQETQYF
TGTGCCAGCAGCTTAGGGACTTCACAAGAGACCCAGTACTTC
>TRBV24-1|TRBJ2-1|TRBD2|NA
CATSETGRGRSYNEQFF
TGTGCCACCAGTGAGACCGGGAGGGGAAGGAGCTACAATGAGCAGTTCTTC
>TRBV3-1|TRBJ2-7|NA|NA
CASSQARASGTFPYEQYF
TGTGCCAGCAGCCAAGCGCGGGCCTCCGGGACATTTCCCTACGAGCAGTACTTC
>TRBV9|TRBJ1-1|TRBD1|NA
CASSRGQGARAPEAFF
TGTGCCAGCAGTCGGGGACAGGGGGCCCGAGCCCCTGAAGCTTTCTTT
>TRBV20-1|TRBJ1-5|NA|NA
CSAEPDSNQPQHF
TGCAGTGCTGAACCCGATAGCAATCAGCCCCAGCATTTT
>TRBV6-2/TRBV6-3|TRBJ2-6|NA|few
CASRDPGSGANVLTF
TGTGCCAGCAGGGACCCAGGCTCTGGGGCCAACGTCCTGACTTTC
>TRBV5-5|TRBJ2-1|NA|NA
CASSLYNPEPYNEQFF
TGTGCCAGCAGCTTATACAACCCGGAACCGTACAATGAGCAGTTCTTC
>TRBV7-8|TRBJ2-5|TRBD2|few
CASSAGAAGGPQETQYF
TGTGCCAGCAGCGCAGGGGCGGCGGGGGGGCCCCAAGAGACCCAGTACTTC
>TRBV29-1|TRBJ2-3|NA|NA
CSVAEGPTDTQYF
TGCAGCGTTGCAGAGGGGCCGACAGATACGCAGTATTTT
>TRBV18|TRBJ1-1|TRBD1|NA
CASSPGLGGANTEAFF
TGTGCCAGCTCACCTGGCCTAGGGGGCGCGAACACTGAAGCTTTCTTT
>TRBV6-2/TRBV6-3|TRBJ2-7|TRBD2|many
CASSYSLSGAREQYF
TGTGCCAGCAGTTACAGTCTCAGCGGGGCTCGCGAGCAGTACTTC
>TRBV5-4|TRBJ2-1|TRBD2|few
CASSFFSGKGNEQFF
TGTGCCAGCAGCTTTTTTAGCGGGAAGGGGAATGAGCAGTTCTTC
>TRBV27|TRBJ2-7|TRBD2|few
CASNGLAGAPYEQYF
TGTGCCAGCAACGGACTAGCGGGGGCCCCCTACGAGCAGTACTTC
>TRBV29-1|TRBJ2-7|NA|NA
CSVESDSSSYEQYF
TGCAGCGTTGAAAGTGACAGCAGCTCCTACGAGCAGTACTTC
>TRBV7-3|TRBJ1-1|TRBD1|few
CASSWDRRENTEAFF
TGTGCCAGCAGCTGGGACAGAAGGGAGAACACTGAAGCTTTCTTT
>TRBV6-2/TRBV6-3|TRBJ2-1|TRBD2|few
CASSHGGAWNEQFF
TGTGCCAGCAGTCACGGGGGGGCCTGGAATGAGCAGTTCTTC